This T cell receptor beta chain emerged from a study of CD8+CD57+ T cells in acquired aplastic anemia. Trimming removed 6 bases from V and 2 bases from J, with 9 bases in between. The CDR3 runs to 13 residues. Germline V lookup: CDR1 KGHDR, CDR2 SFDVKD. Genomic DNA, serving as template, underwent TCR beta VDJ and CDR3 profiling. TCRdb redid the calling of the reads with MiXCR, one entry per CDR3 protein. The table has 200,000 to 300,000 distinct CDR3 sequences, 65% to 90% seen once; the top ten hold over 35%. Those patients picked for sequencing had displayed CD8+CD57+ cell expansion on flow cytometry. All participating patients were living with severe acquired aplastic anemia.

This chain connects TRBV24-1 to TRBJ1-1; no clear D gene. The sequencing input was sorted CD4+, CD8+, or CD8+CD57+ T cells (not recorded which) from PBMCs. The clonotype comes from a human donor with aplastic anemia. The CDR3 here is CATSLNGNTEAFF. DNA for the CDR3: TGTGCCACCAGTCTCAATGGAAACACTGAAGCTTTCTTT.